The clone carrying this T cell receptor (beta chain) was counted ten times or more. Antigen unknown. The entry originates in a study of CD8 T cells in ankylosing spondylitis. The CDR3 sequence is 14 residues long. Between the trimmed V and J ends, which lost 3 bases and 8 bases, there was a span of 12 bases. CDR1 and CDR2 (germline): SGDLS, YYNGEE. Quantitative barcoded 5'-RACE was used to prepare TCR beta libraries. TCRdb processed the 5' RACE reads anew with MiXCR; each CDR3 protein has one entry. The sample contains approximately 38,000 distinct CDR3 sequences, roughly 2.5% of which appear only once. General study findings and limits: Reportedly, matched ankylosing spondylitis synovial fluid was significantly enriched for disease-linked clones. CD8+ cells made up the disease-linked clones, which were relatively rare in peripheral blood.

This clonotype originated in a male donor with ankylosing spondylitis or in good health (not recorded which). The chain couples TRBV9 to TRBJ1-6; D is perhaps TRBD1 (5 bases). The sequenced sample consisted of blood, either unsorted or a sorted T cell fraction (not recorded which). Written as DNA, the CDR3 is TGTGCCAGCAGCGCCTGGGGGGACTATTCACCCCTCCACTTT. It encodes CASSAWGDYSPLHF. The full variable domain, rest sourced from reference TRBV9 and TRBJ1-6, is DSGVTQTPKHLITATGQRVTLRCSPRSGDLSVYWYQQSLDQGLQFLIQYYNGEERAKGNILERFSAQQFPDLHSELNLSSLELGDSALYFCASSAWGDYSPLHFGNGTRLTVT.